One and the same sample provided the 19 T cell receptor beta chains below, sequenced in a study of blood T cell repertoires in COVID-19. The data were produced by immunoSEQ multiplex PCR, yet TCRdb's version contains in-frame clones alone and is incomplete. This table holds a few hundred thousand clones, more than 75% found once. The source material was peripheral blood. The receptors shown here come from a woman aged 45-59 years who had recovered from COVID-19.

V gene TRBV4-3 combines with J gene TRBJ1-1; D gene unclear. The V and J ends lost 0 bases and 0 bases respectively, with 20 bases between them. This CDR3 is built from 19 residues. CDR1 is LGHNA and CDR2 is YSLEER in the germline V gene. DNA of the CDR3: TGCGCCAGCAGCCAAGATCTTCGCGCGGGAATGGGGATGAACACTGAAGCTTTCTTT. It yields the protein CASSQDLRAGMGMNTEAFF.

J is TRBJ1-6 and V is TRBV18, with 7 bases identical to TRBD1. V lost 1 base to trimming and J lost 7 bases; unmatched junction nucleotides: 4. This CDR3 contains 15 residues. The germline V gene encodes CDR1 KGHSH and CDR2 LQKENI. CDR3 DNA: TGTGCCAGCTCACCACAAGGACAGGTGAATTCACCCCTCCACTTT. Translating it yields CASSPQGQVNSPLHF.

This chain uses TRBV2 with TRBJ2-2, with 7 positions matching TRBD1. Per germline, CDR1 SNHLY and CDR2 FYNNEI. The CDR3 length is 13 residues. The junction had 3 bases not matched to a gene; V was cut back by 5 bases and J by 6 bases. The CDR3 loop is CASSKDRAGELFF. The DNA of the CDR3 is TGTGCCAGCAGTAAAGACAGGGCCGGGGAGCTGTTTTTT.

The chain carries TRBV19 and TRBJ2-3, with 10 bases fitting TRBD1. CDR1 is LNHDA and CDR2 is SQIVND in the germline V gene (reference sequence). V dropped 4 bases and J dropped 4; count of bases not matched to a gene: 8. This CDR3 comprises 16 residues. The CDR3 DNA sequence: TGTGCCAGTAGTAGGAGGACAGGGGGTAGATCAGATACGCAGTATTTT. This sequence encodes CASSRRTGGRSDTQYF. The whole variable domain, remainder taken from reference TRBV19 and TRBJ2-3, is DGGITQSPKYLFRKEGQNVTLSCEQNLNHDAMYWYRQDPGQGLRLIYYSQIVNDFQKGDIAEGYSVSREKKESFPLTVTSAQKNPTAFYLCASSRRTGGRSDTQYFGPGTRLTVL.

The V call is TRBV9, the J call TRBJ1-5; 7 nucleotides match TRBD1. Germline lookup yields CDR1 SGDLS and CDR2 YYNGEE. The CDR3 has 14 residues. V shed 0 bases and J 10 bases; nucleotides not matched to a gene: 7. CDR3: CASSVEGGGSPQHF. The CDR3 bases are TGTGCCAGCAGCGTAGAAGGGGGCGGAAGTCCCCAGCATTTT.

The CDR3 DNA follows: TGTGCCAGTAGTATCCTAGCGAACACTGAAGCTTTCTTT. Residues: CASSILANTEAFF. The V gene is TRBV19, the J gene TRBJ1-1; D is undetermined. Trimming removed 3 bases from V and 1 base from J, with 6 bases in between. The CDR3 has 13 amino acids. Germline CDR1 and CDR2: LNHDA and SQIVND (reference sequence).

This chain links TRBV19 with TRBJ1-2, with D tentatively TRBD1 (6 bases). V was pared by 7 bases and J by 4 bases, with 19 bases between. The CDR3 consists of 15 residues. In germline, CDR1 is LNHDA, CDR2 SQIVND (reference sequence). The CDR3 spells CASTLRGGGAYGYTF. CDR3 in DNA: TGTGCCAGTACTCTTAGAGGTGGGGGGGCCTATGGCTACACCTTC.

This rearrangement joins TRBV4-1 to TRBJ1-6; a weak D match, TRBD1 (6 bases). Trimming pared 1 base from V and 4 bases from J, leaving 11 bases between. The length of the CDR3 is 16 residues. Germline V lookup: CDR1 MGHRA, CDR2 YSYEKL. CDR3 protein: CASSQAQGPYNSPLHF. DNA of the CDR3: TGCGCCAGCAGCCAAGCACAGGGCCCATATAATTCACCCCTCCACTTT.

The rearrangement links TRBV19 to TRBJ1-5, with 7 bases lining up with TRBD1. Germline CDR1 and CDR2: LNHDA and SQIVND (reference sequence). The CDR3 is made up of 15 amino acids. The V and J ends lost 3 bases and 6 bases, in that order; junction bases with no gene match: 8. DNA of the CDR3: TGTGCCAGTAGTATTAGACAGGGATCGGGTCAGCCCCAGCATTTT. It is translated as CASSIRQGSGQPQHF.

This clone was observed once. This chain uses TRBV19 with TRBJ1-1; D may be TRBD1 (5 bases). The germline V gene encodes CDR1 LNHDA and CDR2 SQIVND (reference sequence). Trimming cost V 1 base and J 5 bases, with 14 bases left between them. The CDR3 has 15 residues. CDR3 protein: CASSIGALGGTEAFF. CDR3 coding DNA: TGTGCCAGTAGTATAGGGGCCTTGGGGGGTACTGAAGCTTTCTTT. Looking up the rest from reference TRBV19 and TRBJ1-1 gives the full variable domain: DGGITQSPKYLFRKEGQNVTLSCEQNLNHDAMYWYRQDPGQGLRLIYYSQIVNDFQKGDIAEGYSVSREKKESFPLTVTSAQKNPTAFYLCASSIGALGGTEAFFGQGTRLTVV.

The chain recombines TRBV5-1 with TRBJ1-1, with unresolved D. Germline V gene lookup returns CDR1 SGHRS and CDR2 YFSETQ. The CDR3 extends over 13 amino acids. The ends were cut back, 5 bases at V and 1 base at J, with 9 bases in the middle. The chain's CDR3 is CASRFYRNTEAFF. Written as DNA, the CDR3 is TGCGCCAGCAGATTTTACAGGAACACTGAAGCTTTCTTT.

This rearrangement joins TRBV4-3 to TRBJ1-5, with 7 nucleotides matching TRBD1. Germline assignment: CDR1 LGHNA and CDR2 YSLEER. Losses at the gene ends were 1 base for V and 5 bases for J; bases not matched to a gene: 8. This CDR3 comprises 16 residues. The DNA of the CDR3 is TGCGCCAGCAGCCAAGCAACAGGGGCCCGCGATCAGCCCCAGCATTTT. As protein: CASSQATGARDQPQHF.

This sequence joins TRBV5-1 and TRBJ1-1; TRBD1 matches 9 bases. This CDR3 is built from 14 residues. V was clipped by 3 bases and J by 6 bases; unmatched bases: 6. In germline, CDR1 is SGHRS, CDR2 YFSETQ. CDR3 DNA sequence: TGCGCCAGCAGCTCCGGACAGGGGAGCCCTGAAGCTTTCTTT. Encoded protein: CASSSGQGSPEAFF.

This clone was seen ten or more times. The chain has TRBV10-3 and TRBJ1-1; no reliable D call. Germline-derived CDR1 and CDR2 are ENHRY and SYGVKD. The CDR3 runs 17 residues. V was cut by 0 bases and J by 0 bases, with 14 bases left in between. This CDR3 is CAISESREGIMNTEAFF. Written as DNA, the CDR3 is TGTGCCATCAGTGAGTCGAGGGAAGGAATCATGAACACTGAAGCTTTCTTT.

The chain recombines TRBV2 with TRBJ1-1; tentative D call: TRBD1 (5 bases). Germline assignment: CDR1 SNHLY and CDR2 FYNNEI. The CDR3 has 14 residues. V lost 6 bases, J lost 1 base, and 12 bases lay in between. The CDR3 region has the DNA TGTGCCAGCAGCGGGGGTGGGTCGAACACTGAAGCTTTCTTT. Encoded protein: CASSGGGSNTEAFF.

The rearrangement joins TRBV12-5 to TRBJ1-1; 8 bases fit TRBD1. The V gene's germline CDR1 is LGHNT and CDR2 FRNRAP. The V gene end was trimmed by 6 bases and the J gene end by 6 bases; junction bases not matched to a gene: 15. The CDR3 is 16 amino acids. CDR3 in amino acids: CASGVSRQGFIAEAFF. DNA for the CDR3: TGTGCTAGTGGCGTATCACGACAGGGGTTTATCGCTGAAGCTTTCTTT.

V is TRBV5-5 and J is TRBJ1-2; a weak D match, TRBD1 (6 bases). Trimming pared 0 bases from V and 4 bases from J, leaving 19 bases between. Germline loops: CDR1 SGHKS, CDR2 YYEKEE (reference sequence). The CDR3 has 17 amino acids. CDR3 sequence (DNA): TGTGCCAGCAGCTTGGAACAGGGAGCCCCCTACCTCTATGGCTACACCTTC. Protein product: CASSLEQGAPYLYGYTF.

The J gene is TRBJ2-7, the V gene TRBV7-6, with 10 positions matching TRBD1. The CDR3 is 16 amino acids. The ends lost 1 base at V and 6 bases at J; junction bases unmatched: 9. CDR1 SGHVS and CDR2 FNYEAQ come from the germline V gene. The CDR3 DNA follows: TGTGCCAGCAGCTTAGTGTCGGGGACAGGGGATAGCGAGCAGTACTTC. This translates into CASSLVSGTGDSEQYF.

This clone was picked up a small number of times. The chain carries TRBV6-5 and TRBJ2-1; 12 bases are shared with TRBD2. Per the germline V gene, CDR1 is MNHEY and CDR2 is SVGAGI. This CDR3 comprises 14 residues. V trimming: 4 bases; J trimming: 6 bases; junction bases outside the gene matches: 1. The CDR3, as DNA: TGTGCCAGCAGTTGGACTAGCGGGGTCAATGAGCAGTTCTTC. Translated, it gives CASSWTSGVNEQFF.